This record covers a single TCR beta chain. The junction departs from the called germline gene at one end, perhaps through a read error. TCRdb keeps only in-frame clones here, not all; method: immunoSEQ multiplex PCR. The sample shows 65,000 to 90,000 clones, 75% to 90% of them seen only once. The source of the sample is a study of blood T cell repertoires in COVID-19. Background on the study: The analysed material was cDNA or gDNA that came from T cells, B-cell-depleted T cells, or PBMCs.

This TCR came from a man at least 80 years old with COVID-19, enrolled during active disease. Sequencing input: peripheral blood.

CDR3 nucleotides: TGTGCCAGCAGCCTATCTACCACCGGGAACCCCGAGGTCTTC. This gives the protein CASSLSTTGNPEVF. The chain uses TRBV7-2 and TRBJ2-1; D perhaps matches TRBD2 (5 bases). The CDR3 sequence is 14 residues long. The germline V gene has CDR1 SGHTA and CDR2 FQGNSA.